This is a list of T cell receptor beta chains from one sample in a study of STAT5B mutations in CD4+ large granular lymphocyte leukemia. TCRdb's table, derived via immunoSEQ multiplex PCR, lists solely in-frame clones and lacks some. This sample has about 40,000 clones, with roughly 76% found just once. The sequenced sample was CD4+ T cells from blood buffy coats. The receptors stem from a human donor in good health. The conserved cysteine and the conserved F or W are not part of the CDR3 here. For some rows the clone size is stated as once, few or many, or as a class when expanded; others skip it.

CDR3aa,j_gene,abundance,v_gene
ASSQESRVGNSPLH,TRBJ1-6,NA,TRBV4-1
ASSLVRGQGYT,TRBJ1-2,NA,TRBV5-1
ASSPGVPNEKLF,TRBJ1-4,NA,TRBV18
ASSLGLAGIYEQY,TRBJ2-7,NA,TRBV7-6
ASSRGLAGDTQY,TRBJ2-3,NA,TRBV5-4
ASSFLGTRSSNEQF,TRBJ2-1,NA,TRBV6-5
ASSQDWGLYGYT,TRBJ1-2,few,TRBV4-2
AWSEKRDLLHEQY,TRBJ2-7,NA,TRBV30
ASSRTGYNEQF,TRBJ2-1,NA,TRBV9
AISESSGNTIY,TRBJ1-3,NA,TRBV10-3
ASSQDPGTSAYNEQF,TRBJ2-1,NA,TRBV4-3
ASSVDGGGGQKTTQY,TRBJ2-5,NA,TRBV9
ASSVVGRGTYNEQF,TRBJ2-1,NA,TRBV9
ASSYLSSVNTEAF,TRBJ1-1,NA,TRBV6-6
ASSLGASGGYEQY,TRBJ2-7,NA,TRBV7-6
ASSSYRDGETQY,TRBJ2-5,once,TRBV11-3
SAGPGETQY,TRBJ2-5,NA,TRBV20-1
ASCGANSGANVLT,TRBJ2-6,NA,TRBV28
ASSPGKISYEQY,TRBJ2-7,NA,TRBV18